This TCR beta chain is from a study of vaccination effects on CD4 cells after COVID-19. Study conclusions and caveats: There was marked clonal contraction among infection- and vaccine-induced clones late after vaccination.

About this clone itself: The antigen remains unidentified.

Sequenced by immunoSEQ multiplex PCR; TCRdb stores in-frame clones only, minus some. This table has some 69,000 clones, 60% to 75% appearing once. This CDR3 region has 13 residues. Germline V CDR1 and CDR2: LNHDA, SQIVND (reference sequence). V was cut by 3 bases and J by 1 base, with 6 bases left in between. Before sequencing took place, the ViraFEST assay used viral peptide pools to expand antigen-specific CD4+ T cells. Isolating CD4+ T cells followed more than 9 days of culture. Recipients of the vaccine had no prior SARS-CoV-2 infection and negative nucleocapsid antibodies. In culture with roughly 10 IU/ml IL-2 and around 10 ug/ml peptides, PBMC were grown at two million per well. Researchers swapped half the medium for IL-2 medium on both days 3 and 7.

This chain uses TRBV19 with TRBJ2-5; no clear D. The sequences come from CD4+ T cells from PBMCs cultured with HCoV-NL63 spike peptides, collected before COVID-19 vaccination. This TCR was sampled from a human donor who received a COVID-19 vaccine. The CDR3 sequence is CASSIWGQETQYF. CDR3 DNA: TGTGCCAGTAGTATCTGGGGCCAAGAGACCCAGTACTTC.